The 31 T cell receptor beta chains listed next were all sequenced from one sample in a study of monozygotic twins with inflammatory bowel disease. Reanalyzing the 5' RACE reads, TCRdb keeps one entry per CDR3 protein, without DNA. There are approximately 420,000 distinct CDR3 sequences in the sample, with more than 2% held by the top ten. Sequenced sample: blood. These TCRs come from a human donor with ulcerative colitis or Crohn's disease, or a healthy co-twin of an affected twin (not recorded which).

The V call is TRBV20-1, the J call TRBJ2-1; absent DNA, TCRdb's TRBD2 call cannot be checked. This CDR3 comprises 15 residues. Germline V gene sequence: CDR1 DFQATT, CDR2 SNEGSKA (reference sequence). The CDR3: CSASPSAAGYNEQFF.

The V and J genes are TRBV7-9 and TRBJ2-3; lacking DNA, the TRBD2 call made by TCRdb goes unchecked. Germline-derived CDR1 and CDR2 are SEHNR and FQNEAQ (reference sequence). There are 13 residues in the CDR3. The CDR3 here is CASSLKRSDTQYF.

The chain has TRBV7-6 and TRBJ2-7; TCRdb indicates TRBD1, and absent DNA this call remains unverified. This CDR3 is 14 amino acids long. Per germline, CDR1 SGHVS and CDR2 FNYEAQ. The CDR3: CASSSKGGGYEQYF.

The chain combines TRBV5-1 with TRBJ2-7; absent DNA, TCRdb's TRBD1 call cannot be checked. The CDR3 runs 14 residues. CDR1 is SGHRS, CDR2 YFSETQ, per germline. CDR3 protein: CASSPGATSYEQYF.

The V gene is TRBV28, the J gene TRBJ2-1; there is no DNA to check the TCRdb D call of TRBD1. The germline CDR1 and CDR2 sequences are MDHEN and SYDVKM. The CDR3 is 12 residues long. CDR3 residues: CASGGGKYEQFF.

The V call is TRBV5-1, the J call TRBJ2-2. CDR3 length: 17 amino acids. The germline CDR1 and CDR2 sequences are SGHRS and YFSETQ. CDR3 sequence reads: CASSLESVGSNTGELFF.

CDR3 region: CATQGTSGGPGREQFF. J is TRBJ2-1 and V is TRBV5-1; the TRBD2 assignment by TCRdb is unverifiable without DNA. CDR3 length equals 16 residues. Per germline, CDR1 SGHRS and CDR2 YFSETQ.

The CDR3 spells CASSPTLDRNQPQHF. The chain couples TRBV6-2 or TRBV6-3 to TRBJ1-5; TCRdb gives TRBD1 as the D gene, but with no DNA this cannot be confirmed. The CDR3 has 15 amino acids. CDR1 and CDR2 (germline): MNHEY, SVGEGT.

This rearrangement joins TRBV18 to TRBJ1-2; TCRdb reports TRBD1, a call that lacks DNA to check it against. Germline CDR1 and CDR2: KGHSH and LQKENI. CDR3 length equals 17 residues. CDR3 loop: CASSLTGTGYVNYGYTF.

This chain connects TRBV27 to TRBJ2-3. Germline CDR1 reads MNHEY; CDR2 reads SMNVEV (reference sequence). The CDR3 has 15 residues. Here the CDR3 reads CASSSSHRGTDTQYF.

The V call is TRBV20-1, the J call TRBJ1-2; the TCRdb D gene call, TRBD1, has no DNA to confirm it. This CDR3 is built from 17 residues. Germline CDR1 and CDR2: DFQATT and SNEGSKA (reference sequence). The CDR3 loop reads CSAAQAVGTWGDYGYTF.

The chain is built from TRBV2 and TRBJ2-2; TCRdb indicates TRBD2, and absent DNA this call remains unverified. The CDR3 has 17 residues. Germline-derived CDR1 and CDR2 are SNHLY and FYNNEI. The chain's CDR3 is CASSEGSGLAITGELFF.

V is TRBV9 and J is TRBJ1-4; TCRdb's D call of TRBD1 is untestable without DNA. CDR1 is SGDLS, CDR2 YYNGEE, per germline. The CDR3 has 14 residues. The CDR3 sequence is CASNTGQIDEKLFF. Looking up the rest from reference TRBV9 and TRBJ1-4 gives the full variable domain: DSGVTQTPKHLITATGQRVTLRCSPRSGDLSVYWYQQSLDQGLQFLIQYYNGEERAKGNILERFSAQQFPDLHSELNLSSLELGDSALYFCASNTGQIDEKLFFGSGTQLSVL.

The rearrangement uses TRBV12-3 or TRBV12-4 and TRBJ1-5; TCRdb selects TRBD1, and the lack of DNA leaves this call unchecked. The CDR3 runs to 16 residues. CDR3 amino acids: CASSSSRGVNNQPQHF.

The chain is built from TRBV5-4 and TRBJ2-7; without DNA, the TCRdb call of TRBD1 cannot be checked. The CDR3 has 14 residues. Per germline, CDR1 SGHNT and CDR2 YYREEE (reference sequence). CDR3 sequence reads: CASSNDRSAYEQYF.

The CDR3 protein is CSARAGLAGHNEQFF. This sequence joins TRBV20-1 and TRBJ2-1; TCRdb's assignment of TRBD2 cannot be checked, as there is no DNA. This CDR3 has 15 amino acids. CDR1 is DFQATT, CDR2 SNEGSKA, per germline (reference sequence).

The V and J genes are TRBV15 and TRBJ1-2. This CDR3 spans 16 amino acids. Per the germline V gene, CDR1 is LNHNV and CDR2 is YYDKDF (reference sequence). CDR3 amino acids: CATSRDWGGGPYGYTF.

The CDR3 protein is CASSVLAGTTDTQYF. The rearrangement uses TRBV9 and TRBJ2-3; TCRdb gives TRBD1 as the D gene, but with no DNA this cannot be confirmed. CDR1 and CDR2 (germline): SGDLS, YYNGEE. There are 15 residues in the CDR3.

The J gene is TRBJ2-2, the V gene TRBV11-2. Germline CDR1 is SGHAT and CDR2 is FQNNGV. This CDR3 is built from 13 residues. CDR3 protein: CASSLKRAGELFF.

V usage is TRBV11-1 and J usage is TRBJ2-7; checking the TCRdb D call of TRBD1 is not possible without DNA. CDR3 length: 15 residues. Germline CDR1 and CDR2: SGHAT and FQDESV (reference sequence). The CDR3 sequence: CASSPRDRAPYEQYF.

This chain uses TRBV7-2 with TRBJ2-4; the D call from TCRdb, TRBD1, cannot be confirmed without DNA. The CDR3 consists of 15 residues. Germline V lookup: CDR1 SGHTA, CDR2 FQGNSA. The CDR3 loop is CASRRETGAKNIQYF.

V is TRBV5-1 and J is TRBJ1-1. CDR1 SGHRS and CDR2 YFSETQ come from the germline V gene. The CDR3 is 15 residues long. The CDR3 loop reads CASSPELAGRGGAFF.

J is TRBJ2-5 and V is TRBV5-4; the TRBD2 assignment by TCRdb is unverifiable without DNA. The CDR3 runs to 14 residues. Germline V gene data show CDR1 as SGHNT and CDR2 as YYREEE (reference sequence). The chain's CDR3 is CASSWTSKQETQYF.

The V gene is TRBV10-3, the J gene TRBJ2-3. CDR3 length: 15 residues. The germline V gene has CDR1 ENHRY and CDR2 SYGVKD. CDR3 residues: CAISGQRKSTDTQYF.

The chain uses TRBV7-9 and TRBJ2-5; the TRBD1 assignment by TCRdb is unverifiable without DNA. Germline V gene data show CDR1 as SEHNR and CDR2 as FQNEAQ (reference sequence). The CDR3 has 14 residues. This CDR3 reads CASSLGGEAETQYF.

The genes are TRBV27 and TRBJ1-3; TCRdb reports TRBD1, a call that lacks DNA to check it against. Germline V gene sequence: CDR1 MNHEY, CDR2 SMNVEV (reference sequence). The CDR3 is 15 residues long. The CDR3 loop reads CASSLTGVPGNTIYF.

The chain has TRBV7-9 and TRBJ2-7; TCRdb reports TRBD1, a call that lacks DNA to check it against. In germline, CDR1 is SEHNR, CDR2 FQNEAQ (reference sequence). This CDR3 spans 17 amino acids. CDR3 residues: CASSFPTTGTGGEEQYF.

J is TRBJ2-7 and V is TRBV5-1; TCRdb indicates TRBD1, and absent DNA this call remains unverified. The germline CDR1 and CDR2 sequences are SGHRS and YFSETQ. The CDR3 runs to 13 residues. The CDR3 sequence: CASRRSTLEEQYF. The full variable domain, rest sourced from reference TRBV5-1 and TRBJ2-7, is KAGVTQTPRYLIKTRGQQVTLSCSPISGHRSVSWYQQTPGQGLQFLFEYFSETQRNKGNFPGRFSGRQFSNSRSEMNVSTLELGDSALYLCASRRSTLEEQYFGPGTRLTVT.

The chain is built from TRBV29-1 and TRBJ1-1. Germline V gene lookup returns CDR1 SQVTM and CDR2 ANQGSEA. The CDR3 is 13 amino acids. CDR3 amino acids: CSVEGLGLTEAFF.

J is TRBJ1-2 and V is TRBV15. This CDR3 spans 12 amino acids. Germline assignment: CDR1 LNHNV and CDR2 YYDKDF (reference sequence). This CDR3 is CATSRGGYGYTF.

This CDR3 reads CASAPRGPPAEAFF. This chain links TRBV5-1 with TRBJ1-1; TCRdb proposes TRBD1, but this gene call is untestable without DNA. The germline CDR1 and CDR2 sequences are SGHRS and YFSETQ. This CDR3 comprises 14 residues.